This TCR beta chain was documented in a study of cytomegalovirus exposure and HLA in healthy donors. The overall study: Around 200 million T cells yielded around 100 million unique TCR beta sequences, as an earlier analysis found. Study-wide points: Most of the TCR beta V segments (in an earlier analysis) were productive either about 87% or about 30% of the time. Among TCR beta chains, those listed as cytomegalovirus-associated numbered around 180.

This PCR relied on a set of 60 Vbeta primers and 13 Jbeta primers. Assay used: immunoSEQ multiplex PCR; TCRdb lists only in-frame clones, some missing. Here the sample spans roughly 140,000 clones, over 65% being singletons. Concerning this clone: Its antigen is not known.

Germline-derived CDR1 and CDR2 are SGHAT and FQNNGV. Trimming stripped 3 bases from V and 7 bases from J, with 6 bases between. This CDR3 has 12 amino acids. The source material was PBMCs. The chain joins TRBV11-2 to TRBJ2-2; D is unresolved. The source is a male donor in good health and CMV-seronegative. CDR3 residues: CASSFIYGELFF. DNA of the CDR3: TGTGCCAGCAGCTTTATATACGGGGAGCTGTTTTTT.